These 9 T cell receptor beta chains were all obtained from the same sample, sequenced in a study of blood T cell repertoires in COVID-19. Profiled with immunoSEQ multiplex PCR; TCRdb holds only in-frame clones, not every one. The data show some 210,000 clones, around nine tenths seen once. The source material was peripheral blood. These receptors were collected from a woman in her forties with acute or convalescent COVID-19.

The CDR3: CASSSGQPPTSGNTIYF. In DNA, the CDR3 is TGTGCCAGCAGCTCGGGACAGCCACCAACCTCTGGAAACACCATATATTTT. The J gene is TRBJ1-3, the V gene TRBV7-9, with 7 positions matching TRBD1. Looked up from germline, CDR1 is SEHNR and CDR2 is FQNEAQ (reference sequence). Unmatched junction bases numbered 9, after V lost 4 bases and J lost 0 bases. The CDR3 is 17 amino acids. Looking up the rest from reference TRBV7-9 and TRBJ1-3 gives the full variable domain: DTGVSQNPRHKITKRGQNVTFRCDPISEHNRLYWYRQTLGQGPEFLTYFQNEAQLEKSRLLSDRFSAERPKGSFSTLEIQRTEQGDSAMYLCASSSGQPPTSGNTIYFGEGSWLTVV.

The J gene is TRBJ2-1, the V gene TRBV6-6; possible D gene TRBD1, 6 bases. Germline V CDR1 and CDR2: MNHNY, SVGAGI (reference sequence). The CDR3 covers 13 residues. The V end lost 6 bases, the J end lost 4 bases, and 10 bases lay between the germline ends. CDR3 region: CASSQGSYNEQFF. The CDR3 nucleotides are TGTGCCAGCAGCCAGGGGTCTTACAATGAGCAGTTCTTC.

This clone turned up a few times. CDR3 DNA sequence: TGTGCCAGCAGCTGGGGCAGTAATTCACCCCTCCACTTT. Encoded protein: CASSWGSNSPLHF. This chain joins TRBV5-6 and TRBJ1-6; TRBD1 might be the D (5 bases). The CDR3 is 13 residues long. CDR1 is SGHDT, CDR2 YYEEEE, per germline. The V end lost 3 bases, the J end lost 6 bases, and 7 bases lay between the germline ends.

J is TRBJ1-2 and V is TRBV11-2; D is perhaps TRBD1 (5 bases). The V and J ends lost 5 bases and 4 bases respectively, with 8 bases between them. Germline V gives CDR1 SGHAT, CDR2 FQNNGV. The CDR3 runs 12 residues. In DNA, the CDR3 is TGTGCCAGCAGCCAAGACAGCTATGGCTACACCTTC. This codes for CASSQDSYGYTF.

The gene calls are TRBV29-1 and TRBJ1-1; the D gene is possibly TRBD1 (5 bases). V gave up 7 bases and J gave up 3 bases, with 9 bases separating them. Germline V CDR1 and CDR2: SQVTM, ANQGSEA. The CDR3 consists of 11 residues. The CDR3 coding sequence is TGCAGCGGGCAACAGGACACTGAAGCTTTCTTT. This sequence encodes CSGQQDTEAFF.

The chain uses TRBV12-3 or TRBV12-4 and TRBJ2-5, with D possibly TRBD2 on 5 matching bases. The V gene lost 5 bases and the J gene lost 5 bases, with 12 bases spanning the gap. This CDR3 spans 13 amino acids. CDR3 in amino acids: CASSLPGEETQYF. CDR3 nucleotides: TGTGCCAGCAGTCTCCCCGGGGAGGAGACCCAGTACTTC.

This clone was found once. The gene calls are TRBV24-1 and TRBJ2-7; a possible D gene is TRBD1 (6 bases). Germline V gene sequence: CDR1 KGHDR, CDR2 SFDVKD. There are 17 residues in the CDR3. Trimming took off 4 bases at V and 0 bases at J, with 18 bases between the two ends. The CDR3 protein is CATSDRRTEQYSYEQYV. The CDR3 DNA reads TGTGCCACCAGTGACCGACGGACAGAACAGTACTCCTACGAGCAGTACGTC.

The rearrangement uses TRBV19 and TRBJ1-3; no definite D call. The CDR3 sequence is 15 residues long. In germline, CDR1 is LNHDA, CDR2 SQIVND (reference sequence). V lost 5 bases, J lost 4 bases, and 15 bases lay in between. The CDR3 nucleotides read TGTGCCAGTAGTGTAACCTACGCCGAGGGAAACACCATATATTTT. Protein: CASSVTYAEGNTIYF.

This rearrangement joins TRBV27 to TRBJ1-2; possibly TRBD1 for D (6 bases). The CDR3 contains 15 residues. The germline gives CDR1 MNHEY, CDR2 SMNVEV (reference sequence). Trimming took 2 bases from V and 5 from J, leaving 15 bases between them. In DNA form, the CDR3 reads TGTGCCAGCAGTTTAAGGAGGACAGCGAGATATGGCTACACCTTC. Its translation: CASSLRRTARYGYTF.